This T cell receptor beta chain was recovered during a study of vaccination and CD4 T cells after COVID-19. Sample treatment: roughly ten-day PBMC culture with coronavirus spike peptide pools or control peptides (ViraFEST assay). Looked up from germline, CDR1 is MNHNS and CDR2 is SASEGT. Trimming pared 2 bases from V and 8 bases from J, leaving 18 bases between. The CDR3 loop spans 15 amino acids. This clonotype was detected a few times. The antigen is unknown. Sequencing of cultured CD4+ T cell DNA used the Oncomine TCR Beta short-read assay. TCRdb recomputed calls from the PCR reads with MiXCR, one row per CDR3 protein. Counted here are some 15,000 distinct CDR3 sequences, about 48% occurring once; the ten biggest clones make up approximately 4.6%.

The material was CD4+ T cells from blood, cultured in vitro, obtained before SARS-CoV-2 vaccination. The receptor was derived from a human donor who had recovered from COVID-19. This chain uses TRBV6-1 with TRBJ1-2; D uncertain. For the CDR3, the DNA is TGTGCCAGCAGTGAAAGGGTTGAAGGGTGGGAAGGCTACACCTTC. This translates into CASSERVEGWEGYTF.